The clone carrying this TCR beta chain has more than one count but fewer than ten. No antigen is known for it. The identical CDR3 is also encoded by other nucleotide sequences in the sample. Sequenced by immunoSEQ multiplex PCR; TCRdb stores in-frame clones only, minus some. The sample shows around 120,000 clones, about 87% of them seen only once. These data originate in a study of cytomegalovirus exposure and HLA in healthy donors. Overall study results and limits: CMV antigen specificity was confirmed in vitro for a few CMV-associated chains. A later analysis found first-cohort TCR clusters tended to co-occur in the 100 to 150 validation repertoires. The study found most TCR sequences rare, yet found some public TCRs in many donors.

The CDR3 runs to 15 residues. With V trimmed by 5 bases and J by 5 bases, 7 bases remained unmatched. Germline CDR1 is MNHEY and CDR2 is SVGAGI. The J gene is TRBJ2-2, the V gene TRBV6-5; 8 nucleotides align to TRBD1. The sequencing input was PBMCs. The receptor comes from a young man in good health and CMV-seronegative. The CDR3 is CASSTTGGRTGELFF. In DNA form, the CDR3 reads TGTGCCAGCAGTACTACAGGGGGACGGACCGGGGAGCTGTTTTTT.